The 5 T cell receptor beta chains listed next were all sequenced from one sample in a study of CD8+ T cells in alopecia areata. TCR sequencing used cDNA made by reverse transcription of extracted RNA. This table comes from immunoSEQ multiplex PCR, and its TCRdb copy is limited to in-frame clones, with some not included. The sample yields over 15,000 clones, around three fifths seen once. Researchers gathered lesional scalp punch biopsies and peripheral blood from patients with alopecia areata. This material consisted of skin, taken at week 0. These receptor sequences come from a human donor with alopecia areata.

The chain is built from TRBV6-5 and TRBJ1-1; the D gene is possibly TRBD1 (5 bases). Deletions cut 5 bases from V and 1 base from J, with 11 bases between. The CDR3 runs to 14 residues. Germline assignment: CDR1 MNHEY and CDR2 SVGAGI. The CDR3 DNA reads as TGTGCCAGCAGTGAGCCGGGACGGAACACTGAAGCTTTCTTT. Translated: CASSEPGRNTEAFF.

Only one count was recorded for this clone. V gene TRBV7-8 combines with J gene TRBJ2-7; D might be TRBD1 (5 bases). V was pared by 5 bases and J by 3 bases, with 14 bases between. Germline CDR1 and CDR2: SGHVS and FQNEAQ. The length of the CDR3 is 14 residues. The CDR3 loop reads CASSPRQLFYEQYF. The CDR3 region has the DNA TGTGCCAGCAGCCCCCGACAGCTATTCTACGAGCAGTACTTC.

The chain joins TRBV6-5 to TRBJ2-5; D is tentatively TRBD1 or TRBD2 (5 bases each). Germline V gene data show CDR1 as MNHEY and CDR2 as SVGAGI. The CDR3 consists of 12 residues. Trimming cost V 7 bases and J 4 bases, with 10 bases left between them. CDR3 sequence (DNA): TGTGCCAGCAAGTCCGGGACAGAGACCCAGTACTTC. Translation gives CASKSGTETQYF.

This clone was seen once. The chain carries TRBV7-2 and TRBJ2-3, with D perhaps TRBD1 or TRBD2 (5 bases each). Germline lookup yields CDR1 SGHTA and CDR2 FQGNSA. Trimming shortened V by 4 bases and J by 6 bases, and 14 bases separated the two germline ends. The CDR3 is made up of 14 amino acids. CDR3 in amino acids: CASSWTGPPDTQYF. The DNA of the CDR3 is TGTGCCAGCAGCTGGACGGGGCCGCCGGATACGCAGTATTTT.

The rearrangement links TRBV11-2 to TRBJ2-5, with TRBD2 as a possible D gene (5 bases). V was trimmed by 5 bases and J by 5 bases, leaving 18 bases between them. This CDR3 comprises 15 residues. The germline gives CDR1 SGHAT, CDR2 FQNNGV. CDR3 coding DNA: TGTGCCAGCAGCCCCTGGGAGCGGCTACGCGAGACCCAGTACTTC. Its protein is CASSPWERLRETQYF.